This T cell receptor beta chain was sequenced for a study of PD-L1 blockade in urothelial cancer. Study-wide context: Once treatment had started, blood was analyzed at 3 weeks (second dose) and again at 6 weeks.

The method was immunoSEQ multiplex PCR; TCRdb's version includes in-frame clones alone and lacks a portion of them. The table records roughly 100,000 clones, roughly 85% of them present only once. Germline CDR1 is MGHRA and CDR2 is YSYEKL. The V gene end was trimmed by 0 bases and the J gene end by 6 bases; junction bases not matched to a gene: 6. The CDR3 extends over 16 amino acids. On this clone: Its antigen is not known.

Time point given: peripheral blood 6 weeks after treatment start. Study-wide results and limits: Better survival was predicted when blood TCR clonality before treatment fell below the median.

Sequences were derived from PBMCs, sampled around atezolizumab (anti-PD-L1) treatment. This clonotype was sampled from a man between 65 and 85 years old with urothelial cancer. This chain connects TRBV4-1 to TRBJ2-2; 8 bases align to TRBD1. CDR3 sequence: CASSQDARGQSGELFF. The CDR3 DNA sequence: TGCGCCAGCAGCCAAGACGCCAGGGGGCAGTCCGGGGAGCTGTTTTTT.